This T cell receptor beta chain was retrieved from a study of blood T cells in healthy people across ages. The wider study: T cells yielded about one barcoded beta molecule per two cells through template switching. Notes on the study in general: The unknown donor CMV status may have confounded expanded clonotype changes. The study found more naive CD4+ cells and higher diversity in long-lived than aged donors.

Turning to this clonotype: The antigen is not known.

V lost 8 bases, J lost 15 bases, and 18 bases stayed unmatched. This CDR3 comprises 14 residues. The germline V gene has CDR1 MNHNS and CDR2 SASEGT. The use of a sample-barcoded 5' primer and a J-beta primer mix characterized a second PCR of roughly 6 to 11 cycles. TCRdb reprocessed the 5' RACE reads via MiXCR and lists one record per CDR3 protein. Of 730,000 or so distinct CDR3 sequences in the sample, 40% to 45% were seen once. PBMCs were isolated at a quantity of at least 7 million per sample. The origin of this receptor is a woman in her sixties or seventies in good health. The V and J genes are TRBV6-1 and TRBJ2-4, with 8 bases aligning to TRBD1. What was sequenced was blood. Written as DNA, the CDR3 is TGTGCCAGCTTCGACGGGACAGGCTCCTACGAGCTGTACTTC. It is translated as CASFDGTGSYELYF.